This TCR beta chain was sequenced during a study of shared clonotypes between healthy human individuals. Findings and limits, study-wide: Investigators collected only blood, and repertoires in tissues likely differ. A handful of donors showed sharing of about 4.7% of naive CD4 clonotypes.

The CDR3 has 13 residues. Germline CDR1 is SGHTA and CDR2 is FQGNSA. V was shortened by 5 bases and J by 4 bases, with 9 bases between the two germline ends. Donors had no recently reported acute infections or vaccinations and were HIV-negative. Clones were sequenced by immunoSEQ multiplex PCR, and TCRdb holds only the in-frame ones, with some missing. There are roughly 500,000 clones in the sample; about 96% occur only once, and approximately 0.06% lies in the top ten. Points on this clone: What it binds is not known. Additional DNA sequences in this sample encode the identical CDR3.

The chain links TRBV7-2 to TRBJ1-5; D not certain. The clonotype was recovered from a woman in her 30s in good health. Sequences were obtained from naive CD4+ T cells sorted from blood. Sample subset: CD45RA+ positively selected. CDR3 DNA: TGTGCCAGCAGCCTCGACGGAAATCAGCCCCAGCATTTT. Its translation is CASSLDGNQPQHF.